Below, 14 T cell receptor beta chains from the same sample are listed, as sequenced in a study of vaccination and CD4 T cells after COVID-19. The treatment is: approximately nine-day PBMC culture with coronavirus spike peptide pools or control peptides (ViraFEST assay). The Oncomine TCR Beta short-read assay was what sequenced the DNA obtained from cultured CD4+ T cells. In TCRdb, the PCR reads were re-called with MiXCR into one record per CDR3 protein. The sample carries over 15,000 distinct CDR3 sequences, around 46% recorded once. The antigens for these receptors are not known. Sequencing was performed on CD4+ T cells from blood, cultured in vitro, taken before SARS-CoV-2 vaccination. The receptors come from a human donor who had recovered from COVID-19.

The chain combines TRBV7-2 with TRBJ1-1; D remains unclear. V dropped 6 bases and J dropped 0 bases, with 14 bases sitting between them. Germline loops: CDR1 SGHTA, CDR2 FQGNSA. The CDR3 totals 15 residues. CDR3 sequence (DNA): TGTGCCAGCAGAGGACTCACGGACTTGAACACTGAAGCTTTCTTT. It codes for CASRGLTDLNTEAFF.

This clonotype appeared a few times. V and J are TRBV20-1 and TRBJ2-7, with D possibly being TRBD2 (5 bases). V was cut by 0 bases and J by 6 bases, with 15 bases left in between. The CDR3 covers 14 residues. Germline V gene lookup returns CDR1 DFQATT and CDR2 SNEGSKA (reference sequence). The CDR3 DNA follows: TGCAGTGCTAGAGACGGCAGGCCTCGGGGCGAGCAGTACTTC. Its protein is CSARDGRPRGEQYF.

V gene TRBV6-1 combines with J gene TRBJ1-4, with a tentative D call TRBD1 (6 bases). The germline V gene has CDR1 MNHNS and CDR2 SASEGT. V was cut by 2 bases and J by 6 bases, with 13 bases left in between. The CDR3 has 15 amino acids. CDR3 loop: CASSETGGGYEKLFF. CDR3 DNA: TGTGCCAGCAGTGAAACCGGGGGCGGGTATGAAAAACTGTTTTTT.

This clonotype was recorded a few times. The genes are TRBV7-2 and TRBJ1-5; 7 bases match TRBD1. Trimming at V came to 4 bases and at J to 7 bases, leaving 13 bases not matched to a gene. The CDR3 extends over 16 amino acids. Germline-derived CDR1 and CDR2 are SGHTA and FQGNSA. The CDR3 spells CASSSGREGQAQPQHF. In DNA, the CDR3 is TGTGCCAGCAGCTCGGGTCGGGAAGGACAGGCCCAGCCCCAGCATTTT.

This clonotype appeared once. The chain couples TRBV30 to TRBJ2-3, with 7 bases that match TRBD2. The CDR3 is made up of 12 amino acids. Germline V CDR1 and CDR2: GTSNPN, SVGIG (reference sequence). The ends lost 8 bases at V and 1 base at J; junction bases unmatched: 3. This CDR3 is CARRGGTDTQYF. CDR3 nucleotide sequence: TGTGCCCGACGGGGGGGCACAGATACGCAGTATTTT.

The DNA for the CDR3 is TGTGCCTGGAGTGCCCCTAGGACCGCCGCTCGGACTGAAGCTTTCTTT. It is translated as CAWSAPRTAARTEAFF. V usage is TRBV30 and J usage is TRBJ1-1; D not resolved. Germline V gene sequence: CDR1 GTSNPN, CDR2 SVGIG (reference sequence). The CDR3 sequence is 16 residues long. V lost 1 base and J lost 5, with 20 bases in between.

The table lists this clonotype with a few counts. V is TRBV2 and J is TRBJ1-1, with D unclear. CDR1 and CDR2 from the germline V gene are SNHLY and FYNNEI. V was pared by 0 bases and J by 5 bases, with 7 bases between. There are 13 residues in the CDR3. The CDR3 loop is CASSEAPRTEAFF. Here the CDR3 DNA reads TGTGCCAGCAGTGAAGCGCCCAGGACTGAAGCTTTCTTT.

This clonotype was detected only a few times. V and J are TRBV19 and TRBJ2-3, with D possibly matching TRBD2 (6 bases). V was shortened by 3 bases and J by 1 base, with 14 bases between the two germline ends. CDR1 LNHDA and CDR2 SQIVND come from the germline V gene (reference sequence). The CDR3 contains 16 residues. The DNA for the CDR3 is TGTGCCAGTAGTATCCCCTCGGGAGTTGGCACAGATACGCAGTATTTT. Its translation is CASSIPSGVGTDTQYF.

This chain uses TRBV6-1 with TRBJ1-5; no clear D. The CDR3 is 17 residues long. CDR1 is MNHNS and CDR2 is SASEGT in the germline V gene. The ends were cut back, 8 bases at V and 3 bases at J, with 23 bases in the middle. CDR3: CASDPSPTAIFNQPQHF. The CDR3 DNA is TGTGCCAGCGACCCCAGCCCGACCGCCATCTTCAATCAGCCCCAGCATTTT.

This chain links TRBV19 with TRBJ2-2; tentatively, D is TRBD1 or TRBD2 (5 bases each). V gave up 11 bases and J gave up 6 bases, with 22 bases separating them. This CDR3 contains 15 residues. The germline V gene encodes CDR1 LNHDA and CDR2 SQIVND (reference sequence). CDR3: CAAHSGAVGAGELFF. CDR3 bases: TGTGCCGCACACTCCGGGGCGGTAGGCGCCGGGGAGCTGTTTTTT.

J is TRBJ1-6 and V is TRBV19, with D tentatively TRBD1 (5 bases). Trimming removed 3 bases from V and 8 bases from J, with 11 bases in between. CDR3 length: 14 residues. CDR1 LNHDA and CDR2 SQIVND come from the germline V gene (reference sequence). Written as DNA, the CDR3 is TGTGCCAGTAGTATGGTTTGGGGGGATTCACCCCTCCACTTT. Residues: CASSMVWGDSPLHF.

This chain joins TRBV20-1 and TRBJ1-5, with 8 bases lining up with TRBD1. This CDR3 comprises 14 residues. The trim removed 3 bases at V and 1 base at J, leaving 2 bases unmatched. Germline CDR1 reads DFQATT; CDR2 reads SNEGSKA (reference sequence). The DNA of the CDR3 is TGCAGTGCTAGCGGACAGGGCAGCAATCAGCCCCAGCATTTT. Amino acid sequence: CSASGQGSNQPQHF.

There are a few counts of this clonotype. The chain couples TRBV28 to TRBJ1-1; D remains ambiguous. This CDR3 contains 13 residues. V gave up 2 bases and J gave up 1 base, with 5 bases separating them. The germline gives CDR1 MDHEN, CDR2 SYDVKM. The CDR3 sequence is CASSLVGNTEAFF. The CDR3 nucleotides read TGTGCCAGCAGTTTAGTCGGGAACACTGAAGCTTTCTTT.

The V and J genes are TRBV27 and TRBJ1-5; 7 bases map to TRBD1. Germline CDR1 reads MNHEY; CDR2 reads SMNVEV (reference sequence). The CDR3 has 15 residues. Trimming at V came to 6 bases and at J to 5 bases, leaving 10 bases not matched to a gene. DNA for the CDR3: TGTGCCAGCAGGAGGGCAGGGGGTAAGGATCAGCCCCAGCATTTT. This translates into CASRRAGGKDQPQHF.